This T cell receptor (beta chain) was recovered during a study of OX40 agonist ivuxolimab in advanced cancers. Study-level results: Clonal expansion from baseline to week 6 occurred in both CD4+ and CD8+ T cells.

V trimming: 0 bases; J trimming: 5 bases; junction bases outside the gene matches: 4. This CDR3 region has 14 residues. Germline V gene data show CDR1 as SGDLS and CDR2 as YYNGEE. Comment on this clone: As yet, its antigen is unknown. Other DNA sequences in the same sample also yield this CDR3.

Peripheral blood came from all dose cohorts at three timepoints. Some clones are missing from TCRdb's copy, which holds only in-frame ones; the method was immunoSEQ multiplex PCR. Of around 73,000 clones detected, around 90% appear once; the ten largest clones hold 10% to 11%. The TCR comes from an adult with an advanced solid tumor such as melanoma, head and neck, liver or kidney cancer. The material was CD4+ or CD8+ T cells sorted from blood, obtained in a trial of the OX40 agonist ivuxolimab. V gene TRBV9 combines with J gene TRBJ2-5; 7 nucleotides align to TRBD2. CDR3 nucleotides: TGTGCCAGCAGCGTAGAAACAGCGGGGGAGACCCAGTACTTC. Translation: CASSVETAGETQYF. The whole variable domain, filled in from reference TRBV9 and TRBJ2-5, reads DSGVTQTPKHLITATGQRVTLRCSPRSGDLSVYWYQQSLDQGLQFLIQYYNGEERAKGNILERFSAQQFPDLHSELNLSSLELGDSALYFCASSVETAGETQYFGPGTRLLVL.